This TCR beta chain was recorded in a study of control samples from healthy donors and cancer patients. The CDR3 length is 16 residues. V shed 0 bases and J shed 4 bases, with 16 bases lying between them. The V gene's germline CDR1 is LNHNV and CDR2 YYDKDF (reference sequence). The protocol was immunoSEQ multiplex PCR, while the TCRdb copy is restricted to in-frame clones and leaves out a portion. There are 95,000 to 150,000 clones in the sample; just under 90% occur only once, and about 12% lies in the top ten. A single count supports this clone. The gene calls are TRBV15 and TRBJ2-7; perhaps D is TRBD1 or TRBD2 (5 bases each). The clonotype was recovered from a man aged 25 to 40 in good health. Sequenced: blood. The CDR3 sequence is CATSRDVSGHYYEQYF. In nucleotides, the CDR3 is TGTGCCACCAGCAGAGATGTAAGCGGACACTATTACGAGCAGTACTTC.